A selection of T cell receptor beta chains follows, all from one sample in a study of T cell responses to AZD1222 COVID-19 vaccine. Only in-frame clones appear in the TCRdb table, and some are missing; sequencing was by immunoSEQ multiplex PCR. The sample has under 200,000 clones, 94% seen once. The sequenced sample was peripheral blood, obtained on day 0 of AZD1222 vaccination. The source is an adult in good health. Both conserved end residues are part of each CDR3. A D gene is named only where the DNA matches it firmly. Clone sizes are given selectively: once, few, many, or a class where the clone is expanded.

abundance	v_gene	j_gene	d_gene	CDR3aa	CDR3nt
.	TRBV6-5	TRBJ1-2	.	CAPATDGQPGYTF	TGTGCCCCCGCAACCGACGGCCAGCCCGGCTACACCTTC
.	TRBV20-1	TRBJ1-1	TRBD1	CSASDRVTEAFF	TGCAGTGCTAGTGACAGGGTCACTGAAGCTTTCTTT
.	TRBV7-2	TRBJ1-2	.	CASSHDRPWSDGYTF	TGTGCCAGCAGCCATGACCGGCCGTGGTCGGATGGCTACACCTTC
.	TRBV30	TRBJ1-2	.	CACRTGGSYGYTF	TGTGCCTGCCGCACGGGTGGGAGCTATGGCTACACCTTC
.	TRBV5-1	TRBJ2-5	.	CASSLGGGPSQETQYF	TGCGCCAGCAGCTTGGGAGGGGGACCGTCCCAAGAGACCCAGTACTTC
.	TRBV7-2	TRBJ2-7	.	CASSLGGGYEQYF	TGTGCCAGCAGCTTAGGAGGCGGCTACGAGCAGTACTTC
.	TRBV30	TRBJ2-1	.	CAWKVVEYNEQFF	TGTGCCTGGAAAGTAGTCGAGTACAATGAGCAGTTCTTC
once	TRBV6-5	TRBJ2-1	.	CASSRLLLQFF	TGTGCCAGCAGTAGGCTTCTCTTGCAGTTCTTC
.	TRBV5-8	TRBJ1-3	.	CASSPTAWSSSGNTIYF	TGTGCCAGCAGCCCCACAGCCTGGTCGAGCTCTGGAAACACCATATATTTT
once	TRBV3-1/TRBV3-2	TRBJ2-7	.	CASSHGAIQYF	TGTGCCAGCAGCCACGGGGCTATTCAGTACTTC
.	TRBV7-6	TRBJ1-5	.	CASSLAAWKIGNQPQHF	TGTGCCAGCAGCTTAGCTGCGTGGAAAATCGGGAATCAGCCCCAGCATTTT
.	TRBV28	TRBJ2-2	.	CAISRANTGELFF	TGTGCCATAAGTCGCGCGAACACCGGGGAGCTGTTTTTT
.	TRBV27	TRBJ1-2	.	CASSAGGSYGYTF	TGTGCCAGCAGTGCGGGGGGGTCGTATGGCTACACCTTC
.	TRBV3-1/TRBV3-2	TRBJ1-3	TRBD1	CASSPETGRYTIYF	TGTGCCAGCAGCCCCGAGACAGGGAGATACACCATATATTTT
.	TRBV11-3	TRBJ2-2	.	CASSKYRTAGPTGELFF	TGTGCCAGTTCTAAGTATAGGACCGCCGGGCCCACCGGGGAGCTGTTTTTT
once	TRBV18	TRBJ1-1	.	CASSPQGTEAFF	TGTGCCAGCTCACCACAGGGGACTGAAGCTTTCTTT
.	TRBV3-1/TRBV3-2	TRBJ2-1	.	CASSLAPWGEQFF	TGTGCCAGCAGCCTGGCCCCTTGGGGTGAGCAGTTCTTC
.	TRBV10-3	TRBJ1-2	.	CAISGGDGRSNYGYTF	TGTGCCATCAGTGGGGGGGACGGACGTTCTAACTATGGCTACACCTTC
.	TRBV10-3	TRBJ2-2	.	CAIENTSNTGELFF	TGTGCCATCGAGAATACTTCGAACACCGGGGAGCTGTTTTTT
.	TRBV18	TRBJ1-6	.	CASSPVNSFNSPLHF	TGTGCCAGCTCACCCGTGAACAGTTTTAATTCACCCCTCCACTTT
.	TRBV28	TRBJ2-7	.	CASSLRYEQYF	TGTGCCAGCAGTTTACGCTACGAGCAGTACTTC
.	TRBV5-5	TRBJ2-7	.	CASSWGAGDYEQYF	TGTGCCAGCAGCTGGGGGGCAGGCGACTACGAGCAGTACTTC
.	TRBV5-5	TRBJ2-2	.	CASSLPPGLRGTGELFF	TGTGCCAGCAGCTTACCACCGGGACTCAGAGGGACCGGGGAGCTGTTTTTT
.	TRBV3-1/TRBV3-2	TRBJ1-1	.	CASSQDAGSEAFF	TGTGCCAGCAGCCAAGATGCGGGCTCTGAAGCTTTCTTT
.	TRBV30	TRBJ2-3	TRBD1	CAWVTGARTDTQYF	TGTGCCTGGGTGACAGGGGCCCGCACAGATACGCAGTATTTT
.	TRBV7-9	TRBJ2-7	.	CASTPASAYEQYF	TGTGCCAGCACCCCGGCCTCGGCCTACGAGCAGTACTTC
.	TRBV28	TRBJ2-5	TRBD1	CASSLFISGGAEETQYF	TGTGCCAGCAGTTTATTTATATCAGGGGGAGCAGAGGAGACCCAGTACTTC
.	TRBV15	TRBJ2-7	TRBD2	CATSRESGRAGGPVHEQYF	TGTGCCACCAGCAGAGAGAGTGGTAGGGCGGGAGGGCCCGTCCACGAGCAGTACTTC
.	TRBV11-2	TRBJ1-2	.	CASSRGENYGYTF	TGTGCCAGCAGCCGCGGTGAGAACTATGGCTACACCTTC
.	TRBV28	TRBJ2-7	TRBD2	CASGGAYEQYF	TGTGCCAGCGGGGGGGCCTACGAGCAGTACTTC
.	TRBV12-3/TRBV12-4	TRBJ2-7	TRBD2	CAKTSGKREQYF	TGTGCCAAAACTAGCGGGAAACGCGAGCAGTACTTC
.	TRBV30	TRBJ1-6	.	CAWSVGTGSPLHF	TGTGCCTGGAGTGTAGGCACGGGGTCACCCCTCCACTTT
.	TRBV20-1	TRBJ1-2	.	CSAPGYGYTF	TGCAGTGCTCCAGGGTATGGCTACACCTTC
.	TRBV5-1	TRBJ2-1	TRBD1	CASSRTGFLGNEQFF	TGCGCCAGCAGCAGGACAGGGTTTCTAGGCAATGAGCAGTTCTTC
once	TRBV6-5	TRBJ1-1	.	CASSSLKRAAFF	TGTGCCAGCAGTTCGCTAAAGAGAGCAGCTTTCTTT
.	TRBV5-4	TRBJ1-2	TRBD1	CASSSDRGHGYTF	TGTGCCAGCAGCTCCGACAGGGGGCATGGCTACACCTTC
.	TRBV6-6	TRBJ2-3	.	CASSEREADTQYF	TGTGCCAGCAGCGAGAGAGAAGCAGATACGCAGTATTTT
.	TRBV12-3/TRBV12-4	TRBJ2-5	.	CASSPFPGHHF	TGTGCCAGCAGTCCTTTTCCGGGACACCACTTC
.	TRBV10-2	TRBJ1-3	.	CASMRVIGNTIYF	TGCGCCAGCATGCGAGTTATTGGAAACACCATATATTTT
.	TRBV28	TRBJ1-2	.	CASSPPGNLEDYGYTF	TGTGCCAGCAGTCCACCAGGGAATCTTGAGGACTATGGCTACACCTTC
.	TRBV28	TRBJ1-5	.	CASNIRASTTNQPQHF	TGTGCCAGCAACATTAGGGCCTCGACTACAAATCAGCCCCAGCATTTT
.	TRBV19	TRBJ2-3	.	CASSPIQAGTDTQYF	TGTGCCAGTAGTCCCATACAAGCGGGCACAGATACGCAGTATTTT
.	TRBV27	TRBJ2-2	TRBD2	CASTPQRTSGRLRGELFF	TGTGCCAGCACCCCCCAGAGAACTAGCGGGAGGCTGAGGGGGGAGCTGTTTTTT
once	TRBV6-5	TRBJ1-5	.	CASGLQPHQPQHF	TGTGCCAGCGGACTCCAACCACATCAGCCCCAGCATTTT
.	TRBV2	TRBJ2-1	.	CASSDSVSSYNEQFF	TGTGCCAGCAGTGATTCCGTTAGCTCCTACAATGAGCAGTTCTTC
.	TRBV7-9	TRBJ1-4	.	CASSWITALHEKLFF	TGTGCCAGCAGCTGGATTACTGCTCTCCATGAAAAACTGTTTTTT
.	TRBV30	TRBJ2-1	.	CAWRGGIDGYNEQFF	TGTGCCTGGAGGGGCGGGATCGACGGGTACAATGAGCAGTTCTTC
.	TRBV28	TRBJ2-1	.	CASSLGGYEQFF	TGTGCCAGCAGTTTAGGCGGGTATGAGCAGTTCTTC
.	TRBV7-2	TRBJ1-3	TRBD1	CASSSWTGPGNTIYF	TGTGCCAGCAGCTCTTGGACAGGGCCTGGAAACACCATATATTTT
few	TRBV6-5	TRBJ1-5	.	CASRSGGQPQHF	TGTGCCAGCAGAAGTGGGGGTCAGCCCCAGCATTTT
once	TRBV6-5	TRBJ1-2	.	CASSPVGNYGYTF	TGTGCCAGCAGCCCGGTTGGTAACTATGGCTACACCTTC
.	TRBV5-1	TRBJ1-2	.	CASNGGLGGYTF	TGCGCCAGCAATGGGGGTCTCGGGGGCTACACCTTC
.	TRBV19	TRBJ1-5	.	CASSMGSNQPQHF	TGTGCCAGTAGTATGGGCTCAAATCAGCCCCAGCATTTT
.	TRBV6-5	TRBJ1-3	.	CASSGVPRNTIYF	TGTGCCAGCAGCGGGGTACCGAGAAACACCATATATTTT
.	TRBV3-1/TRBV3-2	TRBJ1-3	.	CASSLDSTSGNTIYF	TGTGCCAGCAGCCTGGACAGTACTTCTGGAAACACCATATATTTT
.	TRBV7-2	TRBJ1-2	.	CASSLAALRGAGYGYTF	TGTGCCAGCAGCTTAGCGGCCTTAAGGGGGGCGGGGTATGGCTACACCTTC
.	TRBV11-2	TRBJ1-2	TRBD1	CASTRQGILYGYTF	TGTGCCAGCACCAGACAGGGGATACTATATGGCTACACCTTC